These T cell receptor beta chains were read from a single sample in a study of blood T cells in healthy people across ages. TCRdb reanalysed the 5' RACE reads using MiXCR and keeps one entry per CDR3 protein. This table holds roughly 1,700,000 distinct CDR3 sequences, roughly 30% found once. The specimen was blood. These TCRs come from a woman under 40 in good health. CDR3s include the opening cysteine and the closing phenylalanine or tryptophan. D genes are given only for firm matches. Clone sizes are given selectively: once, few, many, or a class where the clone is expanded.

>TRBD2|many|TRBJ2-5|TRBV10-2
CASSEWAGVAKETQYF
TGCGCCAGCAGTGAGTGGGCGGGGGTCGCCAAGGAGACCCAGTACTTC
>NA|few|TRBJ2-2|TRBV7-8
CASSPRASNTGELFF
TGTGCCAGCAGTCCCAGGGCTTCGAACACCGGGGAGCTGTTTTTT
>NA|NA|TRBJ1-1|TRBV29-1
CSVDLGGGSTEAFF
TGCAGCGTGGACCTGGGTGGGGGTTCCACTGAAGCTTTCTTT
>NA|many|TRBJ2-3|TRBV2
CASSDTGGTDTQYF
TGTGCCAGCAGTGACACTGGCGGAACAGATACGCAGTATTTT
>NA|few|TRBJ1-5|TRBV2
CASTGTHSNQPQHF
TGTGCCAGCACCGGGACCCATAGCAATCAGCCCCAGCATTTT
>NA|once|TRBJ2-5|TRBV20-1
CSVRGLGPETQYF
TGCAGTGTTAGAGGACTTGGCCCAGAGACCCAGTACTTC
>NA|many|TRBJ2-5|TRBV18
CASSVQGTQYF
TGTGCCAGCTCAGTACAGGGGACCCAGTACTTC
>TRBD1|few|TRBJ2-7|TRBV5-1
CASSLTSGQGGNEQYF
TGCGCCAGCAGCCTAACCTCCGGACAGGGGGGTAACGAGCAGTACTTC
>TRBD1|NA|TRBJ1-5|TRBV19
CASSTRGANQPQHF
TGTGCCTCCTCTACCAGGGGGGCCAATCAGCCCCAGCATTTT
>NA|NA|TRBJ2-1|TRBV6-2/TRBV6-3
CASRGGGSINEQFF
TGTGCCAGCAGAGGGGGAGGTTCCATCAATGAGCAGTTCTTC
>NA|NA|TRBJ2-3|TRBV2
CASSVAEGPDTQYF
TGTGCCAGCAGTGTGGCGGAGGGCCCAGATACGCAGTATTTT
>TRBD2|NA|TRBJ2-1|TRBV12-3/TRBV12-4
CASSPEGRAGGNEQFF
TGTGCCAGCAGTCCCGAGGGACGAGCGGGAGGCAATGAGCAGTTCTTC
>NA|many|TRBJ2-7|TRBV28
CASSSPRGGGSSYEQYF
TGTGCCAGCAGTTCCCCGCGTGGAGGGGGCAGCTCCTACGAGCAGTACTTC
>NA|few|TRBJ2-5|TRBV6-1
CASIRTLQETQYF
TGTGCCAGCATAAGGACCCTCCAAGAGACCCAGTACTTC
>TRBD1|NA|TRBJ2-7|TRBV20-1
CCAPGTGSYEQYF
TGCTGTGCCCCAGGGACAGGGAGCTACGAGCAGTACTTC
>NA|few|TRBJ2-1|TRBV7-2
CASSSIRANEQFF
TGTGCCAGCAGCTCAATCCGCGCAAATGAGCAGTTCTTC
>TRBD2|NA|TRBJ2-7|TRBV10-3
CAISGASGRDFYNEQYF
TGTGCCATCAGTGGGGCTAGCGGGAGAGATTTCTACAATGAGCAGTACTTC
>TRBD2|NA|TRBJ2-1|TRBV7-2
CASSLARLAGGPNEQFF
TGTGCCAGCAGCTTAGCCCGCCTAGCGGGAGGGCCGAATGAGCAGTTCTTC
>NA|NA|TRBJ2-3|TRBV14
CASSRGTLLSTDTLYF
TGTGCCAGCAGCCGCGGGACACTGCTTAGCACAGATACGCTGTATTTT
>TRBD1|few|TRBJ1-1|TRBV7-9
CASSLPRGRENTEAFF
TGTGCCAGCAGCCTACCCAGGGGGAGGGAGAACACTGAAGCTTTCTTT
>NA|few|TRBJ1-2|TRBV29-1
CTVEPFSPHGYTF
TGCACCGTGGAGCCTTTTTCTCCTCATGGCTACACCTTC
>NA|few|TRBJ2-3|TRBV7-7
CASSLQGPQDAQYF
TGTGCCAGCAGCTTACAAGGGCCCCAAGATGCGCAGTATTTT
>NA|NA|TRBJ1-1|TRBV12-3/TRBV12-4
CASRIEGITEAFF
TGTGCCAGCAGAATCGAAGGGATCACTGAAGCTTTCTTT
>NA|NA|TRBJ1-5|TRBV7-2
CASSLSGLDNQPQHF
TGCGCCAGCAGCCTGAGCGGGTTGGACAATCAGCCCCAGCATTTT
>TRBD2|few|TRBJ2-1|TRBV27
CASSLRREYNEQFF
TGTGCCAGCAGTTTACGGCGGGAGTACAATGAGCAGTTCTTC
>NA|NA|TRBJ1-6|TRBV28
CASTLVVSSYNSPLHF
TGTGCCAGCACCCTTGTCGTTAGCTCCTATAATTCACCCCTCCACTTT
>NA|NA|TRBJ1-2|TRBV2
CASRYRSLDYGYTF
TGTGCCAGCAGGTACAGATCTCTCGACTATGGCTACACCTTC
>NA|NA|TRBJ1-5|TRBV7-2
CASSLQGRYASNQPQHF
TGTGCCAGCAGCCTACAGGGACGGTATGCGAGCAATCAGCCCCAGCATTTT
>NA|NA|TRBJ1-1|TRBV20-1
CSAIQRGAFF
TGCAGTGCCATTCAGAGGGGGGCTTTCTTT
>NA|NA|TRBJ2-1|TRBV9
CASSVLLGGDRQFF
TGTGCCAGCAGCGTGCTCCTTGGCGGGGACAGGCAGTTCTTC
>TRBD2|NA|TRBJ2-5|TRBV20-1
CSAREAGVGETQYF
TGCAGTGCTAGAGAAGCGGGAGTGGGTGAGACCCAGTACTTC
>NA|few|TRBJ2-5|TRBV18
CASSPSARRWETQYF
TGTGCCAGCTCACCATCCGCACGGAGGTGGGAGACCCAGTACTTC
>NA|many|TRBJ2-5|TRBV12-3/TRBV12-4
CASSTDRQETQYF
TGTGCCAGCAGCACCGACAGGCAAGAGACCCAGTACTTC
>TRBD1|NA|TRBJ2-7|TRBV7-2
CASSYRGRIEQYF
TGTGCCAGCAGCTACAGGGGGCGCATTGAGCAGTACTTC
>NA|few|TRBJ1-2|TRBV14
CASSPDLFGYTF
TGTGCCAGCAGCCCTGACTTATTCGGCTACACCTTC
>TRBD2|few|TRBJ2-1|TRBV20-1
CSARPQLAGGLDEQFF
TGCAGTGCTAGGCCCCAACTAGCGGGAGGTTTAGATGAGCAGTTCTTC
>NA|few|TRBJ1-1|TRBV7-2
CASSLAPVLNTEAFF
TGTGCCAGCAGCTTAGCTCCGGTCCTGAACACTGAAGCTTTCTTT
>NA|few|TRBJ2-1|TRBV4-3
CASSRRLEGGGGNEQFF
TGCGCCAGCAGCCGCAGACTTGAAGGGGGAGGAGGGAATGAGCAGTTCTTC
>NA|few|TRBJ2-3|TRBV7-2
CASSLRQISTDTQYF
TGTGCCAGCAGCTTAAGGCAGATAAGCACAGATACGCAGTATTTT
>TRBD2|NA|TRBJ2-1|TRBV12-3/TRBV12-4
CASSFGDRVWLAGLNGQFF
TGTGCCAGCAGTTTTGGAGACAGGGTATGGCTAGCGGGACTGAATGGGCAGTTCTTC
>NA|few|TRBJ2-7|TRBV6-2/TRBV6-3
CASSPMGEKYEQYF
TGTGCCAGCAGTCCGATGGGAGAAAAATACGAGCAGTACTTC
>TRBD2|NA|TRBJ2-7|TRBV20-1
CSAELAGTYEQYF
TGCAGTGCAGAACTAGCGGGAACCTACGAGCAGTACTTC
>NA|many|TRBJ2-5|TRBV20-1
CSASGRLGQYF
TGCAGTGCTAGCGGACGTCTAGGGCAGTACTTC